Listed here are 17 T cell receptor beta chains from one sample, sequenced in a study of shared T cell receptors in the human thymus. Profiling relied on immunoSEQ multiplex PCR, and the TCRdb table lists in-frame clones only, not all of them. The sample consists of around 730,000 clones, 80% to 90% of them appearing once. The data also belong to a second study, concerning human thymus T cells.

The specimen sequenced was thymocytes. The source of these receptors is a girl under two years old with a congenital heart defect.

The chain combines TRBV6-5 with TRBJ2-7; D possibly corresponds to TRBD2 (5 bases). Trimming removed 2 bases from V and 2 bases from J, with 10 bases in between. The CDR3 is 14 amino acids. Germline loops: CDR1 MNHEY, CDR2 SVGAGI. The CDR3 DNA reads TGTGCCAGCAGTTACAGTCGGACTGCCTACGAGCAGTACTTC. It specifies CASSYSRTAYEQYF.

V gene TRBV15 combines with J gene TRBJ1-2; D is undetermined. CDR1 and CDR2 (germline): LNHNV, YYDKDF (reference sequence). V lost 0 bases to trimming and J lost 0 bases, with 26 bases between them. The length of the CDR3 is 21 residues. The CDR3 nucleotides are TGTGCCACCAGCAGAGACCCATTGGGGAGCCACCCCTTTAACACTAACTATGGCTACACCTTC. Its translation is CATSRDPLGSHPFNTNYGYTF.

The chain uses TRBV27 and TRBJ2-7; D is possibly TRBD2 (5 bases). Trimming shortened V by 1 base and J by 7 bases, and 17 bases separated the two germline ends. The CDR3 spans 15 residues. CDR1 MNHEY and CDR2 SMNVEV come from the germline V gene (reference sequence). CDR3 in DNA: TGTGCCAGCAGTTTATATCGCGGGTTCCCGTTAGAGCAGTACTTC. Amino acid sequence: CASSLYRGFPLEQYF.

The DNA for the CDR3 is TGTGCCAGCAGACTCATCCGCTCCTACGAGCAGTACTTC. Its translation: CASRLIRSYEQYF. J is TRBJ2-7 and V is TRBV2; D unclear. The CDR3 spans 13 residues. The germline V gene encodes CDR1 SNHLY and CDR2 FYNNEI. Trimming removed 6 bases at V and 0 bases at J, with 9 bases between.

This chain joins TRBV12-5 and TRBJ2-2; weak D call: TRBD1 (6 bases). The length of the CDR3 is 15 residues. With 1 base removed from V and 3 bases from J, the gap between germline ends came to 9 bases. CDR1 and CDR2 (germline): LGHNT, FRNRAP. The CDR3: CASGLDGQHTGELFF. The CDR3 bases are TGTGCTAGTGGTTTGGATGGACAGCACACCGGGGAGCTGTTTTTT.

The chain links TRBV6-1 to TRBJ1-2; TRBD1 agrees at 7 bases. The V segment lost 10 bases and the J segment 8 bases; nucleotides outside the gene matches: 16. The CDR3 length is 14 residues. Per germline, CDR1 MNHNS and CDR2 SASEGT. The DNA of the CDR3 is TGTGCCACAACCCCGGGACAGCTAAGTCGAGGCTACACCTTC. Amino acids: CATTPGQLSRGYTF.

This chain joins TRBV4-3 and TRBJ1-1; perhaps TRBD1 as D (5 bases). The CDR3 length is 17 residues. Germline assignment: CDR1 LGHNA and CDR2 YSLEER. The germline V and J ends were trimmed by 4 bases and 1 base, with 19 bases remaining between them. The CDR3 reads CASSPSTVRQGNTEAFF. CDR3 DNA: TGCGCCAGCAGCCCGTCGACCGTCCGGCAGGGGAACACTGAAGCTTTCTTT.

This clone came up a few times. This chain links TRBV21-1 with TRBJ2-3; the tabulated D call, TRBD2, remains unverified against the DNA. TRBV21-1 is deemed a pseudogene. This CDR3 has 13 amino acids. The CDR3 protein is CASSKDYTDTQYF. CDR3 DNA: TGTGCCAGCAGCAAAGACTACACAGATACGCAGTATTTT.

The V call is TRBV28, the J call TRBJ1-6; no firm D call. V lost 6 bases to trimming and J lost 6 bases, with 15 bases between them. This CDR3 contains 15 residues. CDR1 and CDR2 (germline): MDHEN, SYDVKM. The CDR3 nucleotides are TGTGCCAGCAGCCCCGGACTTACAGCTAATTCACCCCTCCACTTT. Protein product: CASSPGLTANSPLHF.

This clone turned up a few times. The chain is built from TRBV12-5 and TRBJ1-2; TRBD1 matches at 11 bases. J gave up 8 bases and V 2 bases, and 10 bases lay outside the gene matches. CDR3 length equals 16 residues. The germline V gene encodes CDR1 LGHNT and CDR2 FRNRAP. The CDR3 DNA reads as TGTGCTAGTGGTTTGCTTGGACAGGGGGCTTTTGGGGGCTACACCTTC. It yields the protein CASGLLGQGAFGGYTF.

The chain recombines TRBV6-6 with TRBJ2-7; possible D gene TRBD2, 5 bases. The CDR3 consists of 16 residues. Trimming took off 2 bases at V and 2 bases at J, with 16 bases between the two ends. Germline assignment: CDR1 MNHNY and CDR2 SVGAGI (reference sequence). CDR3 coding DNA: TGTGCCAGCAGTTACGCATTAACGGACTTTACCTACGAGCAGTACTTC. Its protein is CASSYALTDFTYEQYF.

The chain combines TRBV9 with TRBJ2-3, with 9 bases matching TRBD2. With V trimmed by 1 base and J by 6 bases, 6 bases remained unmatched. Germline V gives CDR1 SGDLS, CDR2 YYNGEE. CDR3 size: 15 residues. CDR3 sequence reads: CASSVLAGGRDTQYF. CDR3 DNA: TGTGCCAGCAGCGTACTGGCGGGGGGGCGGGATACGCAGTATTTT.

The chain recombines TRBV6-1 with TRBJ1-1; the D gene is possibly TRBD1 (6 bases). The CDR3 sequence is 14 residues long. From germline, CDR1 is MNHNS and CDR2 SASEGT. The ends were cut back, 4 bases at V and 0 bases at J, with 9 bases in the middle. The CDR3 loop is CASSAGHLNTEAFF. The CDR3 nucleotides read TGTGCCAGCAGTGCGGGACACCTGAACACTGAAGCTTTCTTT.

The chain carries TRBV19 and TRBJ1-1; TRBD1 agrees at 7 bases. V dropped 7 bases and J dropped 2; count of bases not matched to a gene: 4. In germline, CDR1 is LNHDA, CDR2 SQIVND (reference sequence). CDR3 length: 13 residues. The CDR3 DNA reads TGTGCCAGTAAGGACAGGACTAACACTGAAGCTTTCTTT. Amino acid sequence: CASKDRTNTEAFF.

The CDR3 sequence is CASSFRLVGVETQYF. The DNA for the CDR3 is TGTGCCAGCAGTTTCCGTTTAGTCGGTGTGGAGACCCAGTACTTC. The J gene is TRBJ2-5, the V gene TRBV28; D is unclear. Germline loops: CDR1 MDHEN, CDR2 SYDVKM. The CDR3 extends over 15 amino acids. Trimming stripped 3 bases from V and 5 bases from J, with 16 bases between.

In its sample, this clone was seen a few times. The CDR3 sequence: CASSSRSSTDTQYF. CDR3 sequence (DNA): TGTGCCAGCAGCTCTAGATCTAGCACAGATACGCAGTATTTT. This chain connects TRBV7-2 to TRBJ2-3; D gene uncertain. From germline, CDR1 is SGHTA and CDR2 FQGNSA. V was trimmed by 4 bases and J by 0 bases, leaving 8 bases between them. This CDR3 region has 14 residues.

The chain uses TRBV14 and TRBJ1-1, with D maybe TRBD1 (5 bases). Germline CDR1 is SGHDN and CDR2 is FVKESK. The V end lost 0 bases, the J end lost 0 bases, and 26 bases lay between the germline ends. The CDR3 is made up of 21 amino acids. This CDR3 is CASSQDSPDRTREHMNTEAFF. CDR3 DNA: TGTGCCAGCAGCCAAGACAGTCCAGACAGAACAAGAGAACATATGAACACTGAAGCTTTCTTT.